This TCR beta chain was recovered during a study of T cells after yellow fever vaccination. This clonotype occurred many times. TCRdb re-called the 5' RACE reads with MiXCR, one entry per CDR3 protein. Of about 300,000 distinct CDR3 sequences listed, 3% to 4.5% are singletons. The V gene's germline CDR1 is SGHTS and CDR2 YDEGEE. V lost 4 bases and J lost 1; bases outside the gene matches: 6. The CDR3 loop spans 15 amino acids. This material consisted of PBMCs, taken 5 days after the yellow fever booster vaccination. The TCR sequence derives from a man between 18 and 35 years old who received the YFV17D yellow fever vaccine. The V gene is TRBV5-8, the J gene TRBJ1-1, with TRBD1 matching over 8 bases. The CDR3 DNA sequence: TGTGCCAGCAGCCTTACGCAGGGGGCGAACACTGAAGCTTTCTTT. This translates into CASSLTQGANTEAFF.